Below are 2 T cell receptor beta chains sequenced from a single sample in a study of PD-1 blockade in mismatch repair-deficient tumors. TCRdb's table, derived via immunoSEQ multiplex PCR, lists solely in-frame clones and lacks some. The sample comprises approximately 25,000 clones, nearly 85% of which are singletons, and around 20% rests with the top ten. Sequencing used peripheral blood, obtained 12 weeks after starting pembrolizumab. The receptors originated from an adult with mismatch repair-deficient cancer.

This chain joins TRBV7-8 and TRBJ2-7; D remains unclear. This CDR3 is 14 amino acids long. CDR1 and CDR2 from the germline V gene are SGHVS and FQNEAQ. V shed 1 base and J shed 3 bases, with 10 bases lying between them. The CDR3 region has the DNA TGTGCCAGCAGCTTAGACCCTAATGGCTACGAGCAGTACTTC. This translates into CASSLDPNGYEQYF.

The CDR3, as DNA: TGTGCCAGCAGCGTAGCTTCAGAGGAAGTAAATGAGCAGTTCTTC. The encoded protein is CASSVASEEVNEQFF. This chain uses TRBV9 with TRBJ2-1; D gene ambiguous. The germline V gene encodes CDR1 SGDLS and CDR2 YYNGEE. The CDR3 runs 15 residues. V was pared by 0 bases and J by 7 bases, with 14 bases between.